Reported below is one TCR beta chain. This entry comes from a study of blood T cell repertoires in COVID-19. Losses at the gene ends were 4 bases for V and 2 bases for J; bases not matched to a gene: 6. CDR3 size: 16 residues. From germline, CDR1 is MDHEN and CDR2 SYDVKM. Generated by immunoSEQ multiplex PCR, the TCRdb table keeps only in-frame clones and is missing some. The sample includes 77,000 or so clones, more than 65% of them seen just once. The sample comprised peripheral blood. This sequence originates from a woman over 75 with active or convalescent COVID-19. V and J are TRBV28 and TRBJ2-1, with TRBD1 matching over 9 bases. In DNA, the CDR3 is TGTGCCAGCAGTTCGGACAGGGGATCTACCTACAATGAGCAGTTCTTC. This encodes CASSSDRGSTYNEQFF.